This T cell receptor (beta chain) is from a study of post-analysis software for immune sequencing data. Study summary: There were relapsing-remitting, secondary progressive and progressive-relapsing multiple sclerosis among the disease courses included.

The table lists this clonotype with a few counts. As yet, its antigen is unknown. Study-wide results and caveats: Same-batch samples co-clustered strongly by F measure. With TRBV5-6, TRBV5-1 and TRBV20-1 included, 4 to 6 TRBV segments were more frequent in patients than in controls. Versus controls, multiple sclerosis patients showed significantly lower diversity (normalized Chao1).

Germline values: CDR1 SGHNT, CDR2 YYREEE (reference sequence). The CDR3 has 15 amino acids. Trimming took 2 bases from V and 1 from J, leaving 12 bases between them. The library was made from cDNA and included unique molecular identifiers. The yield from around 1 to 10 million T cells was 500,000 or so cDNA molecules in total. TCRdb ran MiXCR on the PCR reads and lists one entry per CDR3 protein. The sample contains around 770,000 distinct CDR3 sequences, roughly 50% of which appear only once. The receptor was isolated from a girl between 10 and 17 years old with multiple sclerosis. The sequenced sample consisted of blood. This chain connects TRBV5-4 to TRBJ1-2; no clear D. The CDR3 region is CASSFGPRNNYGYTF. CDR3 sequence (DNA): TGTGCCAGCAGCTTCGGGCCTCGAAATAACTATGGCTACACCTTC.